This T cell receptor beta chain stems from a study of OX40 agonist ivuxolimab in advanced cancers. At the level of the whole study: Ivuxolimab was an agonistic, fully human IgG2 monoclonal antibody directed against OX40 (CD134), a costimulatory receptor. In the dose-escalation cohort, around four fifths of patients were male, and the mean age was roughly 60 years with a range of roughly 20 to 85. Prior anti-PD-1, anti-PD-L1 or anti-CTLA-4 therapy was permitted, and checkpoint inhibitors had been received by roughly two fifths of dose-escalation patients. Intravenous ivuxolimab was administered to patients every 2 weeks at six dose levels: 0.01, 0.1, 0.3, 1.5, 3 and 10 mg/kg. The purpose of peripheral TCRbeta sequencing was to test whether ivuxolimab changed TCR sequence diversity and led to clonal T-cell expansion. Partial responses occurred in three dose-escalation patients: two with cutaneous melanoma and one with hepatocellular carcinoma. The paper covers the monotherapy dose-escalation part of the phase I ivuxolimab trial, which included N ≈ 50 patients. Among the 50 to 55 dose-escalation patients, about 20 had hepatocellular carcinoma, roughly 15 melanoma, 9 renal cell carcinoma and 9 head and neck cancer.

The trial excluded patients who had a history of autoimmune disease or who were on systemic immunosuppression. Peripheral blood for TCR sequencing was collected from all dose cohorts at baseline, on cycle 4 day 1, and on cycle 7 day 1. The samples were drawn from a first-in-human, open-label, multicenter phase I dose-escalation trial of ivuxolimab. Adults with locally advanced or metastatic melanoma, renal cell, hepatocellular, or head and neck squamous cell carcinoma were enrolled in the trial. Before TCR sequencing, CD4+ and CD8+ T cells were separately sorted from peripheral blood. Genomic DNA was isolated from the sorted cells so that the TCRbeta CDR3 region could be sequenced. The immunoSEQ Assay was used to sequence the TCRbeta CDR3 regions. TCRdb took over this immuneACCESS table, retaining in-frame rearrangements with V and J assigned. Such tables are incomplete; in checked studies, under half of the missing clones stem from an unresolved V gene, and the remainder is unexplained. Recorded for this sample are some 74,000 clones; approximately 82% of them occurred a single time. Of the sample, approximately 5% falls within the top ten clones.

From the germline V gene, CDR1 is SNHLY and CDR2 is FYNNEI. Reading from cysteine to phenylalanine, the CDR3 counts 13 amino acids. Just CDR3 DNA is preserved here, 39 bases in frame from base 1. V drops 7 bases and J drops 7 bases, leaving 17 bases in between. Remarks on this clone: No antigen is known for it. Per-base quality was not reported, and no clone a single base away is much larger than it.

Study-level results and caveats: Antigen specificity was not determined for the clonally expanded peripheral T cells. At doses of 0.1 to 3.0 mg/kg, clonal expansion of both CD4+ and CD8+ blood T cells was observed from baseline to week 6. Low levels of normalized T-cell clonal expansion were also shown by some nonresponding patients. In the 0.1-3.0 mg/kg groups, partial responders had among the lowest normalized peripheral clonal expansion, particularly in CD8+ T cells. After ivuxolimab, more expanded clones were found on average in CD8+ T cells than in CD4+ T cells.

The sequence was obtained from an adult with an advanced solid tumor such as melanoma, head and neck, liver or kidney cancer. This receptor chain uses TRBV2 and TRBJ2-7; a tentative D call is TRBD2 (5 bases match). The specimen was CD4+ or CD8+ T cells sorted from blood, collected in a trial of the OX40 agonist ivuxolimab. The nucleotide sequence reads as follows: TGTGCCAGCACGTCCGGGGAAGCTGGGGAGCAGTACTTC. Its translation reads: CASTSGEAGEQYF.